The next 5 T cell receptor beta chains were all read from a single sample in a study of blood T cell repertoires in COVID-19. Measured with immunoSEQ multiplex PCR; TCRdb has only the in-frame clones, and not every one. The table records some 140,000 clones, approximately 83% of them present only once. Sequencing used peripheral blood. These TCRs come from a woman aged 45 to 65 who had recovered from COVID-19.

The rearrangement links TRBV20-1 to TRBJ2-7, with D possibly matching TRBD1 (6 bases). The V end was cut by 2 bases, the J end by 8 bases, with 10 bases between. The CDR3 length is 11 residues. Germline values: CDR1 DFQATT, CDR2 SNEGSKA (reference sequence). The CDR3 sequence: CSARFRGKQYF. As DNA, the CDR3 is TGCAGTGCTAGATTTAGGGGGAAGCAGTACTTC.

The chain uses TRBV5-1 and TRBJ1-5, with D unresolved. CDR3 length: 13 residues. Germline CDR1 is SGHRS and CDR2 is YFSETQ. Trimming pared 5 bases from V and 7 bases from J, leaving 13 bases between. The CDR3 loop is CASSSRAGQPQHF. DNA for the CDR3: TGCGCCAGCAGTTCTAGAGCGGGGCAGCCCCAGCATTTT. Full variable domain (missing parts from reference TRBV5-1 and TRBJ1-5): KAGVTQTPRYLIKTRGQQVTLSCSPISGHRSVSWYQQTPGQGLQFLFEYFSETQRNKGNFPGRFSGRQFSNSRSEMNVSTLELGDSALYLCASSSRAGQPQHFGDGTRLSIL.

V gene TRBV5-4 combines with J gene TRBJ2-5, with D perhaps TRBD2 (6 bases). V was shortened by 0 bases and J by 1 base, with 7 bases between the two germline ends. Germline CDR1 reads SGHNT; CDR2 reads YYREEE (reference sequence). This CDR3 has 14 residues. The CDR3 spells CASSLGGGQETQYF. The CDR3 DNA reads as TGTGCCAGCAGCTTGGGGGGAGGCCAAGAGACCCAGTACTTC.

The chain is built from TRBV9 and TRBJ2-1; 8 nucleotides align to TRBD1. The CDR3 consists of 15 residues. Germline V gene data show CDR1 as SGDLS and CDR2 as YYNGEE. The V segment lost 3 bases and the J segment 2 bases; nucleotides outside the gene matches: 4. CDR3 nucleotides: TGTGCCAGCAGCGCAGGGGGCGGGGCCTACAATGAGCAGTTCTTC. Translating it yields CASSAGGGAYNEQFF.

This chain connects TRBV27 to TRBJ2-5; 11 bases map to TRBD2. Looked up from germline, CDR1 is MNHEY and CDR2 is SMNVEV (reference sequence). The CDR3 spans 17 residues. V was pared by 2 bases and J by 2 bases, with 7 bases of the junction left unmatched. The CDR3 protein is CASSLSPSGGPQETQYF. The CDR3 bases are TGTGCCAGCAGTTTAAGTCCTAGCGGGGGGCCTCAAGAGACCCAGTACTTC.